The present T cell receptor beta chain was sequenced within a study of CD8 T cells in ankylosing spondylitis. Points from the study as a whole: Blood of patients with ankylosing spondylitis appeared to be characterized by a TCR beta motif of several highly homologous variants.

Quantitative molecular-barcoded 5'-RACE generated the TCR beta libraries. TCRdb reanalysed the 5' RACE reads using MiXCR and keeps one entry per CDR3 protein. The sample yields 50,000 to 75,000 distinct CDR3 sequences, about 6.2% seen once. There are a few counts of this clonotype. Its cognate antigen is unknown. V was shortened by 6 bases and J by 3 bases, with 15 bases between the two germline ends. Germline CDR1 SGDLS, CDR2 YYNGEE. The CDR3 consists of 14 residues. This TCR was recovered from a male donor with ankylosing spondylitis. The chain carries TRBV9 and TRBJ1-2, with D tentatively TRBD1 (6 bases). Sequencing used synovial fluid, either unsorted or a sorted T cell fraction (not recorded which). CDR3 loop: CASTLQGFDYGYTF. The CDR3 bases are TGTGCCAGCACCCTACAGGGATTTGACTATGGCTACACCTTC. The full variable domain, its missing parts supplied by reference TRBV9 and TRBJ1-2, is DSGVTQTPKHLITATGQRVTLRCSPRSGDLSVYWYQQSLDQGLQFLIQYYNGEERAKGNILERFSAQQFPDLHSELNLSSLELGDSALYFCASTLQGFDYGYTFGSGTRLTVV.